The present T cell receptor beta chain was sequenced within a study of CD4 and CD8 cells across lung adenocarcinoma regions. This clonotype occurred once. MiXCR, run by TCRdb on the PCR reads, gives a single entry per CDR3 protein. The sample has approximately 10,000 distinct CDR3 sequences; 59% are singletons. Donors had localized lung adenocarcinoma, a non-small cell lung cancer. CDR1 is MNHNS, CDR2 SASEGT, per germline. With 6 bases removed from V and 8 bases from J, the gap between germline ends came to 19 bases. The CDR3 sequence is 14 residues long. This clonotype was sampled from a male donor with lung adenocarcinoma. The CD4 and CD8 labels of this study may be unreliable. Sequencing used CD8+ T cells from the margin of a lung tumor. V gene TRBV6-1 combines with J gene TRBJ2-5, with D possibly matching TRBD2 (6 bases). CDR3 bases: TGTGCCAGCAGCAAGCTTACTAGCAAGAGAACCCAGTACTTC. It specifies CASSKLTSKRTQYF.